This TCR beta chain was recovered during a study of molecular identifiers for immune sequencing clone quantification. Sorting was used to obtain naive CD8 T cells (CD8+CD4-CCR7+CD45RA+). This clonotype was observed a few times. CDR1 SGDLS and CDR2 YYNGEE come from the germline V gene. CDR3 length: 15 residues. V lost 4 bases, J lost 1 base, and 13 bases lay in between. Listed TCR primers and previously described methods were used for bulk TCR libraries. TCRdb re-analysed the PCR reads in MiXCR, keeping a single row per CDR3 protein. The repertoire has hundreds of thousands of distinct CDR3 sequences, roughly 23% of them found once; the top ten carry around 0.7%.

The chain combines TRBV9 with TRBJ2-3, with D perhaps being TRBD1 or TRBD2 (6 bases each). This sequence was found in a human donor in good health. Some libraries in this study had Jurkat cell RNA spiked in. The sample comprised naive CD8+ T cells from blood, with Jurkat cell RNA spiked in. Regarding subset: FACS-sorted CD8+CD4-CCR7+CD45RA+ naive T cells. CDR3 sequence: CASSTNRGGTDTQYF. In nucleotides, the CDR3 is TGTGCCAGCAGCACCAATAGGGGGGGCACAGATACGCAGTATTTT.